These T cell receptor beta chains were read from a single sample in a study of blood T cell repertoires in COVID-19. The assay was immunoSEQ multiplex PCR, and TCRdb's table has in-frame clones only and misses some. The sample consists of about 190,000 clones, around nine tenths of them appearing once. The sample consisted of peripheral blood. The receptors were sampled from a woman aged 40 to 50 who had recovered from COVID-19. Each CDR3 is given with its conserved first and last residue. A D gene is named only where the DNA matches it firmly. Clone size, where shown, is once, few, many, or a class for clones that have expanded.

CDR3nt: TGTGCCAGCAGCCAAGAAGGGTCCGGGGGTTTAAACGAGCAGTACTTC; CDR3aa: CASSQEGSGGLNEQYF; abundance: NA; v_gene: TRBV3-1/TRBV3-2; d_gene: NA; j_gene: TRBJ2-7
CDR3nt: TGTGCCAGTAGCAAAGTGACTAGCGGGAGATCAGATACGCAGTATTTT; CDR3aa: CASSKVTSGRSDTQYF; abundance: NA; v_gene: TRBV19; d_gene: TRBD2; j_gene: TRBJ2-3
CDR3nt: TGCGCCAGCAGGGGGGGAGTTGGTAGCGGGGCCTACAATGAGCAGTTCTTC; CDR3aa: CASRGGVGSGAYNEQFF; abundance: NA; v_gene: TRBV10-1; d_gene: TRBD2; j_gene: TRBJ2-1
CDR3nt: TGTGCCAGTAGTCTCACAGGCTACGAGCAGTACTTC; CDR3aa: CASSLTGYEQYF; abundance: once; v_gene: TRBV19; d_gene: NA; j_gene: TRBJ2-7
CDR3nt: TGTGCCAGCAGCTTAATAGCGGTGTACGGGCAGTACTTC; CDR3aa: CASSLIAVYGQYF; abundance: NA; v_gene: TRBV7-2; d_gene: NA; j_gene: TRBJ2-7
CDR3nt: TGTGCCAGTAGTGCCTCCGCCGATTCGGGACATGTAGGTGGCTACACCTTC; CDR3aa: CASSASADSGHVGGYTF; abundance: NA; v_gene: TRBV19; d_gene: NA; j_gene: TRBJ1-2
CDR3nt: TGTGCCCGACGACTGCCCTATGGCTACACCTTC; CDR3aa: CARRLPYGYTF; abundance: NA; v_gene: TRBV30; d_gene: NA; j_gene: TRBJ1-2
CDR3nt: TGTGCCAGCAGTTTGGGGACAGGGGGTCGTGGATATGGCTACACCTTC; CDR3aa: CASSLGTGGRGYGYTF; abundance: NA; v_gene: TRBV28; d_gene: TRBD1; j_gene: TRBJ1-2
CDR3nt: TGTGCCAGCAGTTACAGGGGGGACACTGAAGCTTTCTTT; CDR3aa: CASSYRGDTEAFF; abundance: NA; v_gene: TRBV27; d_gene: TRBD1; j_gene: TRBJ1-1
CDR3nt: TGTGCCAGCTCACCACCCTCCGGGACAGTATACAATGAGCAGTTCTTC; CDR3aa: CASSPPSGTVYNEQFF; abundance: NA; v_gene: TRBV18; d_gene: TRBD1; j_gene: TRBJ2-1
CDR3nt: TGCGCCAGCAGCTTTTATCAGGGGGGTATGTTGCCTGAGCAGTTCTTC; CDR3aa: CASSFYQGGMLPEQFF; abundance: NA; v_gene: TRBV5-1; d_gene: NA; j_gene: TRBJ2-1
CDR3nt: TGTGCCAGCAGCGCGGGACGGACGAACACTGAAGCTTTCTTT; CDR3aa: CASSAGRTNTEAFF; abundance: once; v_gene: TRBV7-9; d_gene: NA; j_gene: TRBJ1-1
CDR3nt: TGTGCCAGCTCACCAGTTGCGGCAGAAATGAACACTGAAGCTTTCTTT; CDR3aa: CASSPVAAEMNTEAFF; abundance: NA; v_gene: TRBV18; d_gene: NA; j_gene: TRBJ1-1
CDR3nt: TGTGCCAGCAGCTTGGACAGGGGAGCTAGGAATGAGCAGTTCTTC; CDR3aa: CASSLDRGARNEQFF; abundance: once; v_gene: TRBV5-4; d_gene: TRBD1; j_gene: TRBJ2-1
CDR3nt: TGTGCCAGCAGTTCGCCCAGGGGGACGGACGAGCAGTACTTC; CDR3aa: CASSSPRGTDEQYF; abundance: NA; v_gene: TRBV6-5; d_gene: TRBD1; j_gene: TRBJ2-7
CDR3nt: TGTGCCAGCAGTGAATGGAGACAGGGGGCTTTCACGAACACTGAAGCTTTCTTT; CDR3aa: CASSEWRQGAFTNTEAFF; abundance: NA; v_gene: TRBV6-1; d_gene: TRBD1; j_gene: TRBJ1-1
CDR3nt: TGTGCCAGCAGTTCGGAGACCGGGGAGCTGTTTTTT; CDR3aa: CASSSETGELFF; abundance: few; v_gene: TRBV28; d_gene: NA; j_gene: TRBJ2-2
CDR3nt: TGTGCCAGCAGCTTAGCCAGGGCTCCGGGAGATCAGCCCCAGCATTTT; CDR3aa: CASSLARAPGDQPQHF; abundance: NA; v_gene: TRBV7-2; d_gene: NA; j_gene: TRBJ1-5
CDR3nt: TGTGCCAGCAGCTTACTAGGCAGGGGGATGAACAATGAGCAGTTCTTC; CDR3aa: CASSLLGRGMNNEQFF; abundance: NA; v_gene: TRBV7-9; d_gene: TRBD1; j_gene: TRBJ2-1
CDR3nt: TGTGCCAGCAGTTACGCCGGGACAAATACGGCCTATGGCTACACCTTC; CDR3aa: CASSYAGTNTAYGYTF; abundance: NA; v_gene: TRBV6-5; d_gene: NA; j_gene: TRBJ1-2
CDR3nt: TGTGCCAGTAGTTCCCATACGGGGAAAGCGGAAGCTTTCTTT; CDR3aa: CASSSHTGKAEAFF; abundance: NA; v_gene: TRBV19; d_gene: NA; j_gene: TRBJ1-1
CDR3nt: TGCGCCAGCAGCCAAGAAGGGGCTAGCGCTTACAATGAGCAGTTCTTC; CDR3aa: CASSQEGASAYNEQFF; abundance: NA; v_gene: TRBV4-1; d_gene: NA; j_gene: TRBJ2-1
CDR3nt: TGTGCCAGCAGTCCTCGAGGTCTTAACTATGGCTACACCTTC; CDR3aa: CASSPRGLNYGYTF; abundance: NA; v_gene: TRBV6-5; d_gene: NA; j_gene: TRBJ1-2
CDR3nt: TGTGCCAGCAGTCGCAGACAGGGAAGCTCACCCCTCCACTTT; CDR3aa: CASSRRQGSSPLHF; abundance: NA; v_gene: TRBV27; d_gene: TRBD1; j_gene: TRBJ1-6
CDR3nt: TGTGCCAGCAGTTTTAAGGGGCCCCCATTCTCCTACGAGCAGTACTTC; CDR3aa: CASSFKGPPFSYEQYF; abundance: NA; v_gene: TRBV27; d_gene: NA; j_gene: TRBJ2-7
CDR3nt: TGTGCCAGCTCACCACAGGGACAGACTATACTCTACGAGCAGTACTTC; CDR3aa: CASSPQGQTILYEQYF; abundance: once; v_gene: TRBV18; d_gene: TRBD1; j_gene: TRBJ2-7
CDR3nt: TGTGCCAGCAGCCAGCTGGGACAGGGGTCCTACGAGCAGTACTTC; CDR3aa: CASSQLGQGSYEQYF; abundance: NA; v_gene: TRBV11-2; d_gene: TRBD1; j_gene: TRBJ2-7
CDR3nt: TGCGCCAGCAGCTTGGCAGGTACAGATACGCAGTATTTT; CDR3aa: CASSLAGTDTQYF; abundance: NA; v_gene: TRBV5-1; d_gene: NA; j_gene: TRBJ2-3
CDR3nt: TGTGCCAGCAGCCCGGGGACAGGGGGATCCTCGCGCTACGAGCAGTACTTC; CDR3aa: CASSPGTGGSSRYEQYF; abundance: NA; v_gene: TRBV5-4; d_gene: TRBD1; j_gene: TRBJ2-7
CDR3nt: TGTGCCAGCAGTTTGGCCGGGGGAGGGAATGAGCAGTTCTTC; CDR3aa: CASSLAGGGNEQFF; abundance: NA; v_gene: TRBV27; d_gene: TRBD2; j_gene: TRBJ2-1
CDR3nt: TGTGCCAGCAGTTTATCTGACACTGAAGCTTTCTTT; CDR3aa: CASSLSDTEAFF; abundance: NA; v_gene: TRBV12-3/TRBV12-4; d_gene: NA; j_gene: TRBJ1-1
CDR3nt: TGTGCCAGCAGGGCAGACAGACAAAACACCGGGGAGCTGTTTTTT; CDR3aa: CASRADRQNTGELFF; abundance: NA; v_gene: TRBV6-5; d_gene: NA; j_gene: TRBJ2-2
CDR3nt: TGTGCCAGCAGTTATGGCGGGAGCTCCTACAATGAGCAGTTCTTC; CDR3aa: CASSYGGSSYNEQFF; abundance: NA; v_gene: TRBV6-5; d_gene: TRBD2; j_gene: TRBJ2-1
CDR3nt: TGCAGCGTTCTAGGACAGGATTTGGTTATGGGCACTGAAGCTTTCTTT; CDR3aa: CSVLGQDLVMGTEAFF; abundance: NA; v_gene: TRBV29-1; d_gene: TRBD1; j_gene: TRBJ1-1
CDR3nt: TGTGCCAGCAACCCGCAGGGATCCAAGCAGCCCCAGCATTTT; CDR3aa: CASNPQGSKQPQHF; abundance: NA; v_gene: TRBV2; d_gene: NA; j_gene: TRBJ1-5
CDR3nt: TGTGCCAGCAGCTTAGAAGAGTCCTCCCGGGAGCAGTACTTC; CDR3aa: CASSLEESSREQYF; abundance: NA; v_gene: TRBV7-8; d_gene: NA; j_gene: TRBJ2-7
CDR3nt: TGTGCCTGGAGTGCTAGCGGGTCTTTCACAGATACGCAGTATTTT; CDR3aa: CAWSASGSFTDTQYF; abundance: NA; v_gene: TRBV30; d_gene: TRBD2; j_gene: TRBJ2-3
CDR3nt: TGCGCCAGCAGCCCGACTAGCGGGACTCCTACGGATACGCAGTATTTT; CDR3aa: CASSPTSGTPTDTQYF; abundance: NA; v_gene: TRBV4-1; d_gene: TRBD2; j_gene: TRBJ2-3
CDR3nt: TGTGCCAGCAGCGGACAGGCAGATACGCAGTATTTT; CDR3aa: CASSGQADTQYF; abundance: NA; v_gene: TRBV7-9; d_gene: TRBD1; j_gene: TRBJ2-3
CDR3nt: TGTGCCAGCAGTTACGGGCAGGCAAGTTCCGAGCAGTACTTC; CDR3aa: CASSYGQASSEQYF; abundance: NA; v_gene: TRBV6-2/TRBV6-3; d_gene: NA; j_gene: TRBJ2-7
CDR3nt: TGCGCCAGCAGCTTGAGGGGGGAGGGTCAGCCCCAGCATTTT; CDR3aa: CASSLRGEGQPQHF; abundance: NA; v_gene: TRBV5-1; d_gene: NA; j_gene: TRBJ1-5
CDR3nt: TGCAGCGTTGTACCTGGTGAGACCTACGAGCAGTACTTC; CDR3aa: CSVVPGETYEQYF; abundance: NA; v_gene: TRBV29-1; d_gene: NA; j_gene: TRBJ2-7
CDR3nt: TGTGCCAGCAGCCAAGGGACAGCAGGCTATGGCTACACCTTC; CDR3aa: CASSQGTAGYGYTF; abundance: NA; v_gene: TRBV3-1/TRBV3-2; d_gene: NA; j_gene: TRBJ1-2
CDR3nt: TGTGCCAGCAGCTTGGACACAGATTATAATTCACCCCTCCACTTT; CDR3aa: CASSLDTDYNSPLHF; abundance: NA; v_gene: TRBV5-4; d_gene: NA; j_gene: TRBJ1-6
CDR3nt: TGTGCCAGCAGGGCGGGAGGGCTCACAGATACGCAGTATTTT; CDR3aa: CASRAGGLTDTQYF; abundance: NA; v_gene: TRBV28; d_gene: TRBD2; j_gene: TRBJ2-3
CDR3nt: TGTGCCACCAGCAGGGGGACTAGCGGCTACGAGCAGTACTTC; CDR3aa: CATSRGTSGYEQYF; abundance: NA; v_gene: TRBV15; d_gene: TRBD2; j_gene: TRBJ2-7
CDR3nt: TGCGCCAGCAGCGACGCGGCGGGAGGGGCTGAGCAGTTCTTC; CDR3aa: CASSDAAGGAEQFF; abundance: NA; v_gene: TRBV5-1; d_gene: TRBD2; j_gene: TRBJ2-1
CDR3nt: TGTGCCAGCAGCTTACAGACAGTCCTAAATCAGCCCCAGCATTTT; CDR3aa: CASSLQTVLNQPQHF; abundance: once; v_gene: TRBV7-2; d_gene: NA; j_gene: TRBJ1-5
CDR3nt: TGTGCTAGTGGTCCCACCTCAGGGGACTATAGCAATCAGCCCCAGCATTTT; CDR3aa: CASGPTSGDYSNQPQHF; abundance: NA; v_gene: TRBV12-5; d_gene: NA; j_gene: TRBJ1-5
CDR3nt: TGTGCCAGCAGTTGGACAGGGGAGTTAACTGAAGCTTTCTTT; CDR3aa: CASSWTGELTEAFF; abundance: NA; v_gene: TRBV27; d_gene: TRBD1; j_gene: TRBJ1-1
CDR3nt: TGCGCCAGCAGCACAGAGAGCTCCTATAATTCACCCCTCCACTTT; CDR3aa: CASSTESSYNSPLHF; abundance: NA; v_gene: TRBV5-1; d_gene: NA; j_gene: TRBJ1-6
CDR3nt: TGTGCCAGCAGCGAGGGCCCGAACACTGAAGCTTTCTTT; CDR3aa: CASSEGPNTEAFF; abundance: NA; v_gene: TRBV5-4; d_gene: NA; j_gene: TRBJ1-1
CDR3nt: TGTGCCAGCACCACCGGGACAGGGGGCGGCACAGATACGCAGTATTTT; CDR3aa: CASTTGTGGGTDTQYF; abundance: NA; v_gene: TRBV5-5; d_gene: TRBD1; j_gene: TRBJ2-3
CDR3nt: TGTGCCTGGAGCCGGGGTAGCGGCCCCAATGAGCAGTTCTTC; CDR3aa: CAWSRGSGPNEQFF; abundance: NA; v_gene: TRBV30; d_gene: NA; j_gene: TRBJ2-1